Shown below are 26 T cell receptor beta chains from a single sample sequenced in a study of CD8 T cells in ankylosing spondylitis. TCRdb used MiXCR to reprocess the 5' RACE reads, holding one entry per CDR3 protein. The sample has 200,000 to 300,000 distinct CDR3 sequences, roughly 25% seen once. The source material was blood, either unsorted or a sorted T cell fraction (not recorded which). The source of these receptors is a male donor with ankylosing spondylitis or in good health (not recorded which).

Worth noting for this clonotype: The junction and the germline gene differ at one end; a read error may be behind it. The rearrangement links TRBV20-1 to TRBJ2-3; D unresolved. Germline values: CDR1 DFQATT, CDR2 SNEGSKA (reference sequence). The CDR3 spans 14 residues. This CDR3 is CSGRRPRGTDTQYF. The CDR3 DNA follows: TGCAGTGGTAGACGGCCAAGGGGCACAGATACGCAGTATTTT.

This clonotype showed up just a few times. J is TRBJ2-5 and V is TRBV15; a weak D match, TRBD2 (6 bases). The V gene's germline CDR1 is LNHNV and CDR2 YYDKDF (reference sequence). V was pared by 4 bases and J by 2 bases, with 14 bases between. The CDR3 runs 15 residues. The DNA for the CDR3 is TGTGCCACCAGCACCGGACTACCCGCTCAAGAGACCCAGTACTTC. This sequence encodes CATSTGLPAQETQYF.

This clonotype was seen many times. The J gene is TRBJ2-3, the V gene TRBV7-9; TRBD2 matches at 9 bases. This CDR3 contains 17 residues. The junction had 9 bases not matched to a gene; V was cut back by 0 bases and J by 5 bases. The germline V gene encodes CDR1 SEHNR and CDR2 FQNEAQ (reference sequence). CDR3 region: CASSLASGGLLGDTQYF. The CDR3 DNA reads TGTGCCAGCAGCTTAGCAAGCGGGGGGCTACTTGGAGATACGCAGTATTTT.

CDR3 sequence reads: CASSPLQIQNTGELFF. In nucleotides, the CDR3 is TGTGCCAGCTCACCTCTCCAGATCCAGAACACCGGGGAGCTGTTTTTT. The rearrangement uses TRBV18 and TRBJ2-2; D gene unclear. V lost 3 bases to trimming and J lost 1 base, with 12 bases between them. Per germline, CDR1 KGHSH and CDR2 LQKENI. This CDR3 comprises 16 residues.

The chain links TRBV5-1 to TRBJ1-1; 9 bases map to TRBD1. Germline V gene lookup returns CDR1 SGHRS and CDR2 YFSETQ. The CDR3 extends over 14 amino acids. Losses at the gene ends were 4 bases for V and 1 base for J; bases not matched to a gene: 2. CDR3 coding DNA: TGCGCCAGCAGCGGACAGGGGACGAACACTGAAGCTTTCTTT. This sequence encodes CASSGQGTNTEAFF.

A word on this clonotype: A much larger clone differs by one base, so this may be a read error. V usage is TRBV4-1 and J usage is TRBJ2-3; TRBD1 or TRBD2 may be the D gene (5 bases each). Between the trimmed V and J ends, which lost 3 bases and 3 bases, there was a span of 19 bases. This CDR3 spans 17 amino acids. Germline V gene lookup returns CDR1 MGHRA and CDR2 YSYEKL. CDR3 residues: CASSHPPVEGSTDTQYF. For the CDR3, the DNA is TGCGCCAGCAGCCACCCCCCCGTAGAGGGGAGTACAGATACGCAGTATTTT.

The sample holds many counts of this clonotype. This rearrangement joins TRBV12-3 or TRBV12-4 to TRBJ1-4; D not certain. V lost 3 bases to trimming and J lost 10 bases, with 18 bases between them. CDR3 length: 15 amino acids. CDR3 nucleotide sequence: TGTGCCAGCAGTTTGTCCCGACCTGGACTGGGAAAACTGTTTTTT. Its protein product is CASSLSRPGLGKLFF.

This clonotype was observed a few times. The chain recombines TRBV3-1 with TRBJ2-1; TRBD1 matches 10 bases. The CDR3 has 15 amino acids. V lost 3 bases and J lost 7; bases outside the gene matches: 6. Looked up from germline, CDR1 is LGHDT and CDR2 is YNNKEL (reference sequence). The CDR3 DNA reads TGTGCCAGCAGCCAGCCGGACAGGGGGTTTAATGAGCAGTTCTTC. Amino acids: CASSQPDRGFNEQFF.

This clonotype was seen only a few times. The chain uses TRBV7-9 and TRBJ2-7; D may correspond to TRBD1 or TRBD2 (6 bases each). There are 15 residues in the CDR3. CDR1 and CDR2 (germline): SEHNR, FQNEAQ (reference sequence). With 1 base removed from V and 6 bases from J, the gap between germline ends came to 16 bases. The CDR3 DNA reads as TGTGCCAGCAGCTTAGGTTCCGGGGGCCTAGGCGAGCAGTACTTC. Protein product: CASSLGSGGLGEQYF.

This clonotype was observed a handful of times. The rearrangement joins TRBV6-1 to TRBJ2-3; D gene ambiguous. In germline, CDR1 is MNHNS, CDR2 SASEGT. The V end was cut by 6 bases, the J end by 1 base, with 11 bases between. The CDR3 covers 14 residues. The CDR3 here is CASRIGRGTDTQYF. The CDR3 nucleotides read TGTGCCAGCAGGATTGGGCGAGGCACAGATACGCAGTATTTT.

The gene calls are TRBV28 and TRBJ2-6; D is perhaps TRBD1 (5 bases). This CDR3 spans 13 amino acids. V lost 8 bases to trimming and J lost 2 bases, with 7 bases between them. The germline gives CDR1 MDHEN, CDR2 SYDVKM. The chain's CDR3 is CASLTAGANVLTF. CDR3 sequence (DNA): TGTGCCAGCCTGACAGCTGGGGCCAACGTCCTGACTTTC.

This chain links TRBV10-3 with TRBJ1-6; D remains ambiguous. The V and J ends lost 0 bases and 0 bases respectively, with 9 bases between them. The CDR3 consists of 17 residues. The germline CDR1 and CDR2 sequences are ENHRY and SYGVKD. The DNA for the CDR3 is TGTGCCATCAGTGAGTCTTTAGGGAGCTCCTATAATTCACCCCTCCACTTT. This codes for CAISESLGSSYNSPLHF.

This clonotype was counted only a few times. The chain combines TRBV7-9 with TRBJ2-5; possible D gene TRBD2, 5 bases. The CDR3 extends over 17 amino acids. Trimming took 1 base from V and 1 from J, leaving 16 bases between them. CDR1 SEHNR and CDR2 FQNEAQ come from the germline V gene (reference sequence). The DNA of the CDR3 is TGTGCCAGCAGCTTAGTCTCCATGGGGAGTACCCAAGAGACCCAGTACTTC. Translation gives CASSLVSMGSTQETQYF.

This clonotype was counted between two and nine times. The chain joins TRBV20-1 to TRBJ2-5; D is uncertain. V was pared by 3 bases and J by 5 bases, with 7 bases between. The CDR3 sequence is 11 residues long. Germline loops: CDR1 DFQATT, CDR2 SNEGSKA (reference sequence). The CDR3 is CSASPSETQYF. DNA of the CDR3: TGCAGTGCTAGCCCGTCGGAGACCCAGTACTTC.

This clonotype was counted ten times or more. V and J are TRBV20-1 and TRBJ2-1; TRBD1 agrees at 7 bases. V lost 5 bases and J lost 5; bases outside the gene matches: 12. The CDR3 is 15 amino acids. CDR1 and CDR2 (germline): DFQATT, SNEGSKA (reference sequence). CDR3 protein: CSAGRGWQGDNEQFF. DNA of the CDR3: TGCAGTGCTGGAAGAGGGTGGCAGGGGGACAATGAGCAGTTCTTC.

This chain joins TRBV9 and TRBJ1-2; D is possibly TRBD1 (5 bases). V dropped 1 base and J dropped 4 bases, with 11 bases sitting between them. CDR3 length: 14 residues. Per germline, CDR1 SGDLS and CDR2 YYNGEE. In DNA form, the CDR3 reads TGTGCCAGCAGCGTAACCACAGGATCCTATGGCTACACCTTC. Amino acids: CASSVTTGSYGYTF.

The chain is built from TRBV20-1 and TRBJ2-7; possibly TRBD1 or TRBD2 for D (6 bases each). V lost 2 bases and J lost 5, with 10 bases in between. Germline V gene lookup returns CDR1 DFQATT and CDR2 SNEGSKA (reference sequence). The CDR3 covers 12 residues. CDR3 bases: TGCAGTGCTAGAACAGGGAGGCACGAGCAGTACTTC. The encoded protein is CSARTGRHEQYF.

This chain's CDR3 is CASRWGLYEQYF. The CDR3 DNA sequence: TGTGCCAGCAGATGGGGGCTCTACGAGCAGTACTTC. The chain recombines TRBV25-1 with TRBJ2-7, with a possible D match to TRBD1 (6 bases). This CDR3 is built from 12 residues. Germline V gene data show CDR1 as MGHDK and CDR2 as SYGVNS. Trimming removed 6 bases at V and 3 bases at J, with 9 bases between.

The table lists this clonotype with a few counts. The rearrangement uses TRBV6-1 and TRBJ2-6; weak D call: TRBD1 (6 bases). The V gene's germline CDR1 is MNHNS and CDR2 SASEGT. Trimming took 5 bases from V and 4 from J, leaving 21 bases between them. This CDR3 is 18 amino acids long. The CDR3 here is CASSPLQGRSAGANVLTF. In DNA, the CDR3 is TGTGCCAGCAGTCCGCTGCAGGGGCGCTCCGCGGGGGCCAACGTCCTGACTTTC.

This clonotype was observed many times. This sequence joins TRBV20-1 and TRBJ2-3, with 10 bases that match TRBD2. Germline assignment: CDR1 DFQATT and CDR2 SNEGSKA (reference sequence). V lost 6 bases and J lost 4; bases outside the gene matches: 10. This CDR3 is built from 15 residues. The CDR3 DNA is TGCAGTGCGGTAGCGGGGGGTTTTTTAGCAGATACGCAGTATTTT. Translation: CSAVAGGFLADTQYF.

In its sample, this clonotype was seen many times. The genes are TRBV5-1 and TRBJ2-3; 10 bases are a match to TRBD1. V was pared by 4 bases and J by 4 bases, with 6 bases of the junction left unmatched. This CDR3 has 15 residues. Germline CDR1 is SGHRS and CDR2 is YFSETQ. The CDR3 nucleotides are TGCGCCAGCAGCATCGGACAGGGGGAGGCAGATACGCAGTATTTT. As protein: CASSIGQGEADTQYF. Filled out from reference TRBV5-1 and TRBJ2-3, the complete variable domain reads KAGVTQTPRYLIKTRGQQVTLSCSPISGHRSVSWYQQTPGQGLQFLFEYFSETQRNKGNFPGRFSGRQFSNSRSEMNVSTLELGDSALYLCASSIGQGEADTQYFGPGTRLTVL.

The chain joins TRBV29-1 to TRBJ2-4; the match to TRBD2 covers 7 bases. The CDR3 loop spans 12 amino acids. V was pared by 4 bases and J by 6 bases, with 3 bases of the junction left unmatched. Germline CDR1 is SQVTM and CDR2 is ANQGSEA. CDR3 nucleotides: TGCAGCGTTGCAGGGAGGGGAAACATTCAGTACTTC. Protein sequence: CSVAGRGNIQYF.

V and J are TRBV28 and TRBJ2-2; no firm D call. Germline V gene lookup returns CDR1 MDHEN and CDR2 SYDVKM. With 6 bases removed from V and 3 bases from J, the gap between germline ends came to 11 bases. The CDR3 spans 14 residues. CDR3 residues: CASRTDGDTGELFF. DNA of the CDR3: TGTGCCAGCAGGACGGACGGAGACACCGGGGAGCTGTTTTTT.

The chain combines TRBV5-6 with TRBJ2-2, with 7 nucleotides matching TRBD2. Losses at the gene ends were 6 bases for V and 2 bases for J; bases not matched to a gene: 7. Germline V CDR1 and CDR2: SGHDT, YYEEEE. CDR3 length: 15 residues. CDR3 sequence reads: CASIRSGANTGELFF. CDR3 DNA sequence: TGTGCCAGCATCCGAAGCGGGGCAAACACCGGGGAGCTGTTTTTT.

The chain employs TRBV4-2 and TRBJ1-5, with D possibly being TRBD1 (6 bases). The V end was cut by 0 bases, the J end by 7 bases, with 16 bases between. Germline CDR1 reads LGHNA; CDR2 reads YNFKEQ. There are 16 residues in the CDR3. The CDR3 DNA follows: TGTGCCAGCAGCCAAGATCATCCGGGGGGGGGCCAGCCCCAGCATTTT. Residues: CASSQDHPGGGQPQHF.

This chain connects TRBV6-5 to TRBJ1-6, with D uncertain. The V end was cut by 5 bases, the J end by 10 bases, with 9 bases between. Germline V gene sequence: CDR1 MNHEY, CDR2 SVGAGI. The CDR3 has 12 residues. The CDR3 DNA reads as TGTGCCAGCAGTCCAGGTAGATCACCCCTCCACTTT. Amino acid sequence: CASSPGRSPLHF.